The T cell receptor beta chain described here comes from a study of blood T cell repertoires in COVID-19. Study details: Samples representing acute and convalescent COVID-19 were sourced from the United States, Italy and Spain. T cells, B-cell-depleted T cells, or PBMCs provided the cDNA or gDNA that served as material.

The CDR3 loop spans 14 amino acids. Germline V gene data show CDR1 as SGHKS and CDR2 as YYEKEE (reference sequence). V lost 4 bases to trimming and J lost 4 bases, with 12 bases between them. In the original processing: The authors estimated nucleated cell counts from reference gene primer amplification. Repertoires were generated with immunoSEQ multiplex PCR, while TCRdb's copy carries only in-frame clones and drops some. V and J calls and clone size are those listed in that table; D and trimming were worked out from the DNA. The sample carries 64,000 or so clones, 80% to 90% recorded once. The chain employs TRBV5-5 and TRBJ1-5, with D possibly being TRBD1 (6 bases). This clonotype originated in a man aged 40-50 years with acute or convalescent COVID-19. The sample consisted of peripheral blood. DNA of the CDR3: TGTGCCAGCAGCCTGGACAGAAGGAATCAGCCCCAGCATTTT. It is translated as CASSLDRRNQPQHF.